Each of the 30 T cell receptor beta chains below was sequenced from the same sample in a study of cytomegalovirus exposure and HLA in healthy donors. The PCR ran on 60 Vbeta and 13 Jbeta primers. The data were produced by immunoSEQ multiplex PCR, yet TCRdb's version contains in-frame clones alone and is incomplete. The sample includes about 150,000 clones, around 80% of them seen just once. Sequencing was performed on PBMCs. The receptor set was obtained from a man aged 25-40 years in good health.

The rearrangement joins TRBV7-8 to TRBJ2-5; 12 nucleotides line up with TRBD2. The J call could be wrong; TRBJ2-7 is a better fit for the DNA end. The germline V gene has CDR1 SGHVS and CDR2 FQNEAQ. The CDR3 is 16 amino acids. CDR3 sequence: CASNAGWTSGAYEQYF. CDR3 sequence (DNA): TGTGCCAGCAACGCAGGATGGACTAGCGGGGCCTACGAGCAGTACTTC.

The rearrangement uses TRBV10-3 and TRBJ1-3; D remains ambiguous. The germline V and J ends were trimmed by 8 bases and 0 bases, with 11 bases remaining between them. The CDR3 sequence is 14 residues long. Germline CDR1 and CDR2: ENHRY and SYGVKD. The CDR3 sequence: CAISIGSSGNTIYF. The DNA of the CDR3 is TGTGCCATCTCCATTGGCAGCTCTGGAAACACCATATATTTT.

This clone was observed once. V usage is TRBV7-3 and J usage is TRBJ2-3; D unresolved. In germline, CDR1 is SGHTA, CDR2 FQGTGA. The CDR3 length is 14 residues. V dropped 5 bases and J dropped 4 bases, with 13 bases sitting between them. The CDR3 protein is CASSEDGSADTQYF. Here the CDR3 DNA reads TGTGCCAGCAGCGAGGATGGTTCTGCAGATACGCAGTATTTT.

The V call is TRBV9, the J call TRBJ1-1, with D possibly matching TRBD1 (6 bases). The ends were cut back, 2 bases at V and 4 bases at J, with 15 bases in the middle. This CDR3 is 15 amino acids long. Germline V gives CDR1 SGDLS, CDR2 YYNGEE. The CDR3 DNA reads TGTGCCAGCAGCGTGACCCCGGGCAGGGGCACTGAAGCTTTCTTT. Residues: CASSVTPGRGTEAFF. Filled out from reference TRBV9 and TRBJ1-1, the complete variable domain reads DSGVTQTPKHLITATGQRVTLRCSPRSGDLSVYWYQQSLDQGLQFLIQYYNGEERAKGNILERFSAQQFPDLHSELNLSSLELGDSALYFCASSVTPGRGTEAFFGQGTRLTVV.

The chain is built from TRBV28 and TRBJ2-1; D call uncertain. CDR3 length equals 11 residues. Germline V gene data show CDR1 as MDHEN and CDR2 as SYDVKM. V lost 8 bases, J lost 3 bases, and 5 bases lay in between. The CDR3 region has the DNA TGTGCCAGCCGGGTCTACAATGAGCAGTTCTTC. Its protein is CASRVYNEQFF.

V is TRBV5-1 and J is TRBJ1-5; a possible D gene is TRBD1 (6 bases). Per the germline V gene, CDR1 is SGHRS and CDR2 is YFSETQ. The length of the CDR3 is 15 residues. The V end was cut by 4 bases, the J end by 5 bases, with 16 bases between. The CDR3 DNA reads as TGCGCCAGCAGCCCTACCGGGACATCCCATCAGCCCCAGCATTTT. Translated, it gives CASSPTGTSHQPQHF.

The J gene is TRBJ2-7, the V gene TRBV9; a weak D match, TRBD2 (5 bases). Germline V lookup: CDR1 SGDLS, CDR2 YYNGEE. Trimming pared 0 bases from V and 6 bases from J, leaving 16 bases between. This CDR3 is built from 15 residues. The CDR3 reads CASSVDPGSPLEQYF. The DNA of the CDR3 is TGTGCCAGCAGCGTAGACCCGGGATCCCCCCTCGAGCAGTACTTC.

The rearrangement joins TRBV18 to TRBJ1-4, with D perhaps matching TRBD1 (5 bases). The V end was cut by 3 bases, the J end by 7 bases, with 15 bases between. Per germline, CDR1 KGHSH and CDR2 LQKENI. The CDR3 sequence is 15 residues long. This CDR3 reads CASSPTAGIGEKLFF. Here the CDR3 DNA reads TGTGCCAGCTCACCTACGGCAGGGATAGGTGAAAAACTGTTTTTT.

The rearrangement links TRBV29-1 to TRBJ2-7, with 7 bases aligning to TRBD1. With 5 bases clipped from V and 0 bases from J, the junction kept 4 bases outside the gene matches. The CDR3 consists of 13 residues. CDR1 and CDR2 from the germline V gene are SQVTM and ANQGSEA. CDR3: CSVKGALSYEQYF. The CDR3 coding sequence is TGCAGCGTTAAGGGGGCACTCTCCTACGAGCAGTACTTC.

This chain connects TRBV4-2 to TRBJ2-1, with 7 bases lining up with TRBD2. With 0 bases clipped from V and 3 bases from J, the junction kept 5 bases outside the gene matches. The CDR3 is 16 residues long. In germline, CDR1 is LGHNA, CDR2 YNFKEQ. This CDR3 is CASSQDASGVYNEQFF. As DNA, the CDR3 is TGTGCCAGCAGCCAAGATGCTAGCGGAGTCTACAATGAGCAGTTCTTC.

This chain uses TRBV23-1 with TRBJ2-3; D not certain. TRBV23-1 is treated as an ORF (open reading frame) with a function not yet certain. Trimming pared 4 bases from V and 6 bases from J, leaving 11 bases between. The CDR3 extends over 13 amino acids. The DNA for the CDR3 is TGCGCCAGCAGTCTTTCGGCAGCGGATACGCAGTATTTT. Its translation is CASSLSAADTQYF.

V and J are TRBV9 and TRBJ1-1; D perhaps matches TRBD1 (5 bases). Trimming left V 4 bases short and J 3 bases short, with 16 bases between. CDR1 and CDR2 from the germline V gene are SGDLS and YYNGEE. The CDR3 contains 15 residues. CDR3 region: CASSPGGGGDTEAFF. The CDR3 DNA is TGTGCCAGCAGCCCCGGGGGGGGAGGGGACACTGAAGCTTTCTTT. The complete variable domain, with remaining parts taken from reference TRBV9 and TRBJ1-1, reads DSGVTQTPKHLITATGQRVTLRCSPRSGDLSVYWYQQSLDQGLQFLIQYYNGEERAKGNILERFSAQQFPDLHSELNLSSLELGDSALYFCASSPGGGGDTEAFFGQGTRLTVV.

V is TRBV6-1 and J is TRBJ1-3; D not certain. V was clipped by 1 base and J by 2 bases, with 9 bases between them. Germline CDR1 and CDR2: MNHNS and SASEGT. This CDR3 has 15 residues. The CDR3 sequence is CASSEVALPGNTIYF. CDR3 DNA: TGTGCCAGCAGTGAAGTGGCCCTTCCTGGAAACACCATATATTTT.

The chain recombines TRBV14 with TRBJ2-5; 9 bases are shared with TRBD1. The germline V gene encodes CDR1 SGHDN and CDR2 FVKESK. V trimming: 3 bases; J trimming: 7 bases; junction bases outside the gene matches: 12. CDR3 length: 16 residues. The DNA for the CDR3 is TGTGCCAGCAGCCAGTTAACAGGGGGCGCCGAGGGGACCCAGTACTTC. Its translation is CASSQLTGGAEGTQYF. Drawing the rest from reference TRBV14 and TRBJ2-5, the complete variable domain is EAGVTQFPSHSVIEKGQTVTLRCDPISGHDNLYWYRRVMGKEIKFLLHFVKESKQDESGMPNNRFLAERTGGTYSTLKVQPAELEDSGVYFCASSQLTGGAEGTQYFGPGTRLLVL.

There are a few counts of this clone. CDR3 region: CASRLAPGDRIYEQYF. Here the CDR3 DNA reads TGTGCAAGTCGCTTAGCTCCGGGCGACAGGATCTACGAGCAGTACTTC. This chain links TRBV12-2 with TRBJ2-7; no DNA check was done on the table's D call, TRBD1. TRBV12-2 is a known pseudogene. The CDR3 consists of 16 residues.

This chain joins TRBV28 and TRBJ1-4, with D hard to call. From germline, CDR1 is MDHEN and CDR2 SYDVKM. V was clipped by 9 bases and J by 8 bases, with 13 bases between them. The CDR3 runs 12 residues. CDR3 coding DNA: TGTGCCAGTTCGAACCGTAGAGAAAAACTGTTTTTT. This translates into CASSNRREKLFF.

The gene calls are TRBV5-6 and TRBJ1-2, with unresolved D. V was shortened by 4 bases and J by 5 bases, with 9 bases between the two germline ends. Germline CDR1 SGHDT, CDR2 YYEEEE. The CDR3 loop spans 12 amino acids. This chain's CDR3 is CASSPGIYGYTF. CDR3 bases: TGTGCCAGCAGCCCGGGGATATATGGCTACACCTTC.

V is TRBV28 and J is TRBJ2-7; D is possibly TRBD2 (7 bases). The CDR3 is made up of 15 amino acids. The germline V gene encodes CDR1 MDHEN and CDR2 SYDVKM. V was clipped by 6 bases and J by 8 bases, with 23 bases between them. The CDR3 region has the DNA TGTGCCAGCAGGGTCGGGGGGCCCGGGGACTGGAAGCAGTACTTC. Encoded protein: CASRVGGPGDWKQYF.

The gene calls are TRBV30 and TRBJ2-5, with TRBD2 as a possible D gene (6 bases). The J call may be in error: the DNA end matches TRBJ2-7 better. Germline V gene sequence: CDR1 GTSNPN, CDR2 SVGIG (reference sequence). The CDR3 runs to 14 residues. The CDR3, as DNA: TGTGCCTGGAGGGAAAGAGGGGAGGACTACGAGCAGTACTTC. This codes for CAWRERGEDYEQYF.

A few counts support this clone. V usage is TRBV7-3 and J usage is TRBJ2-7, with D hard to call. The germline CDR1 and CDR2 sequences are SGHTA and FQGTGA. This CDR3 region has 15 residues. Trimming cost V 5 bases and J 3 bases, with 17 bases left between them. The DNA for the CDR3 is TGTGCCAGCAGCCCAGATAGCCAGCCTTTCTACGAGCAGTACTTC. It codes for CASSPDSQPFYEQYF.

In its sample, this clone ranks as medium-sized. The V gene is TRBV9, the J gene TRBJ2-1; 8 positions agree with TRBD2. After removal of 2 bases from V and 4 bases from J, the junction contained 5 bases not matched to a gene. CDR1 is SGDLS, CDR2 YYNGEE, per germline. The CDR3 extends over 15 amino acids. In DNA, the CDR3 is TGTGCCAGCAGCGTCCCGGGACTAGATTACAATGAGCAGTTCTTC. Translated, it gives CASSVPGLDYNEQFF.

The gene calls are TRBV7-2 and TRBJ2-1, with 11 bases identical to TRBD2. The CDR3 spans 15 residues. CDR1 and CDR2 from the germline V gene are SGHTA and FQGNSA. Trimming took 5 bases from V and 9 from J; bases not matched to a gene: 9. CDR3 residues: CASSATSGSGVEQFF. The CDR3 nucleotides read TGTGCCAGCAGCGCCACTAGCGGGAGTGGGGTTGAGCAGTTCTTC.

The V gene is TRBV5-1, the J gene TRBJ2-2; a weak D match, TRBD2 (7 bases). The CDR3 length is 15 residues. V was pared by 4 bases and J by 7 bases, with 17 bases between. The V gene's germline CDR1 is SGHRS and CDR2 YFSETQ. CDR3 region: CASSPQRGGVGELFF. CDR3 coding DNA: TGCGCCAGCAGCCCTCAAAGGGGGGGGGTCGGGGAGCTGTTTTTT.

With regard to this clone: The junction departs from the called germline gene at one end, perhaps through a read error. V and J are TRBV7-9 and TRBJ2-2; 12 bases align to TRBD2. Germline V lookup: CDR1 SEHNR, CDR2 FQNEAQ (reference sequence). This CDR3 contains 16 residues. CDR3 sequence (DNA): TGTTCCAGCAGCTTTGCTAGCGGGAGGGTTGCCGGGGAGCTGTTTTTT. This encodes CSSSFASGRVAGELFF.

The chain recombines TRBV5-4 with TRBJ2-5; D may be TRBD2 (6 bases). V lost 5 bases and J 2 bases, leaving 13 bases between the germline ends. CDR3 length equals 14 residues. CDR1 and CDR2 (germline): SGHNT, YYREEE (reference sequence). The CDR3 DNA reads as TGTGCCAGCAGTTCGGGACTCCTACAAGAGACCCAGTACTTC. Translated: CASSSGLLQETQYF.

The rearrangement uses TRBV5-6 and TRBJ2-1; a possible D gene is TRBD1 (7 bases). The CDR3 is made up of 16 amino acids. V was pared by 0 bases and J by 4 bases, with 14 bases between. The germline V gene has CDR1 SGHDT and CDR2 YYEEEE. The CDR3 here is CASSLGQGLSYNEQFF. The DNA of the CDR3 is TGTGCCAGCAGCTTGGGACAGGGACTTTCTTACAATGAGCAGTTCTTC.

This clone is a singleton in its sample. The gene calls are TRBV28 and TRBJ2-4; the D is unclear. V lost 3 bases, J lost 0 bases, and 9 bases lay in between. This CDR3 has 15 amino acids. Germline CDR1 is MDHEN and CDR2 is SYDVKM. The CDR3 nucleotides read TGTGCCAGCAGTTTTCCCCGGTTAGCCAAAAACATTCAGTACTTC. It yields the protein CASSFPRLAKNIQYF. The whole variable domain, filled in from reference TRBV28 and TRBJ2-4, reads DVKVTQSSRYLVKRTGEKVFLECVQDMDHENMFWYRQDPGLGLRLIYFSYDVKMKEKGDIPEGYSVSREKKERFSLILESASTNQTSMYLCASSFPRLAKNIQYFGAGTRLSVL.

V gene TRBV12-5 combines with J gene TRBJ2-1, with D unclear. The germline gives CDR1 LGHNT, CDR2 FRNRAP. CDR3 length: 14 amino acids. V shed 7 bases and J shed 5 bases, with 15 bases lying between them. The CDR3, as DNA: TGTGCTAGTGCCCGACTCCTTCGAGACAATGAGCAGTTCTTC. Translated: CASARLLRDNEQFF.

The CDR3, as DNA: TGTGCCAGCAGCTTAGGGGGCGCGACTTTCTTT. Translated, it gives CASSLGGATFF. The chain couples TRBV7-3 to TRBJ1-1; a weak D match, TRBD1 (6 bases). Germline values: CDR1 SGHTA, CDR2 FQGTGA. The CDR3 is made up of 11 amino acids. Deletions cut 2 bases from V and 12 bases from J, with 10 bases between.

This sequence joins TRBV7-2 and TRBJ2-5; 11 nucleotides line up with TRBD1. The J call may be in error: the DNA end matches TRBJ2-7 better. This CDR3 is 14 amino acids long. CDR1 and CDR2 (germline): SGHTA, FQGNSA. The CDR3 sequence is CASSPGTGGYEQYF. CDR3 DNA: TGTGCCAGCAGCCCCGGGACAGGGGGCTACGAGCAGTACTTC.